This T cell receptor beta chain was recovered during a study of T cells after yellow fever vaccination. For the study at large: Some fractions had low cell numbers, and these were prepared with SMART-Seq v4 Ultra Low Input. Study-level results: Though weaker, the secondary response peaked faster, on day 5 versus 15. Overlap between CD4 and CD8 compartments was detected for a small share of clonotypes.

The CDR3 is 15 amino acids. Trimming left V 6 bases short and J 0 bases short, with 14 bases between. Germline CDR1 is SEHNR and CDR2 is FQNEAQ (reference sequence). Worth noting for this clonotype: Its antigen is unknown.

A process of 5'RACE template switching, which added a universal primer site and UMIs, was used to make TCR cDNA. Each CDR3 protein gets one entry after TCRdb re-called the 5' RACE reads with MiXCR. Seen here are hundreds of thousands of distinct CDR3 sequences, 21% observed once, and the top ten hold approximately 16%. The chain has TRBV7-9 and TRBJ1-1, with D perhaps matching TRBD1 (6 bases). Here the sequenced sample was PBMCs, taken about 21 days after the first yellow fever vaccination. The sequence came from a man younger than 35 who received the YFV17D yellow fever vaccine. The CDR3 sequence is CASSRYRDMNTEAFF. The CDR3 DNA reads TGTGCCAGCAGTCGGTACAGGGATATGAACACTGAAGCTTTCTTT.